This T cell receptor (beta chain) emerged from a study of pediatric ulcerative colitis. Study-wide findings and caveats: Repertoires came from total lymphocyte DNA, not specific subsets. A couple of patients' blood samples yielded substantially fewer templates. Rectal repertoires separated controls, mild-moderate and acute severe colitis.

Worth noting for this clone: The antigen remains unidentified.

Libraries were prepared by immunoSEQ multiplex PCR; TCRdb keeps only in-frame clonotypes and omits some of them. The sample includes around 68,000 clones, about 80% of them seen just once. Looked up from germline, CDR1 is MNHEY and CDR2 is SMNVEV (reference sequence). Trimming removed 6 bases from V and 3 bases from J; junction bases left unmatched: 6. CDR3 size: 15 residues. This clonotype originated in a boy younger than 18 with moderate ulcerative colitis. The sequenced material came from blood. The chain has TRBV27 and TRBJ2-3; 10 positions agree with TRBD1. This CDR3 is CASSRDRGVTDTQYF. DNA of the CDR3: TGTGCCAGCAGCCGGGACAGGGGAGTAACAGATACGCAGTATTTT.